The present T cell receptor beta chain was sequenced within a study of T cell responses to AZD1222 COVID-19 vaccine. Turning to the study itself: Pooling covered second doses at about 4 or about 12 weeks. Study findings and constraints: Distributed over spike, vaccine-associated CD4 TCRs predominated at 160-218 and 743-854. There were mostly white British donors and more females than males, and clonal diversity was possibly underestimated.

As to this clone: Its antigen is currently unknown.

Only in-frame clones appear in the TCRdb table, and some are missing; sequencing was by immunoSEQ multiplex PCR. In the table there are 110,000 to 150,000 clones, roughly 90% of which are singletons. The specimen was peripheral blood, collected on day 0 of AZD1222 vaccination. This TCR was sampled from an adult in good health.

Written as DNA, the CDR3 is TGTGCCAGCAGCTTAGATTCCAGGGTACCGAGCTCCTACGAGCAGTACTTC. Translation gives CASSLDSRVPSSYEQYF. This chain links TRBV11-3 with TRBJ2-7; perhaps TRBD1 as D (5 bases). This CDR3 is built from 17 residues. V was pared by 0 bases and J by 0 bases, with 15 bases between. CDR1 and CDR2 from the germline V gene are SGHNT and YENEEA.